This TCR beta chain was recorded in a study of identical twins. Notes on the study in general: The authors noted that invariant MAIT and iNKT cells could partly confound zero-insertion analyses. Twin-shared out-of-frame alpha sequences showed excess low generation probability.

TCRdb processed the 5' RACE reads anew with MiXCR; each CDR3 protein has one entry. The profile shows about 220,000 distinct CDR3 sequences, roughly 7.5% of them singletons. Deletions cut 2 bases from V and 7 bases from J, with 15 bases between. The CDR3 is 15 residues long. Per the germline V gene, CDR1 is MNHEY and CDR2 is SVGEGT. Comments on this clonotype: Its antigen is unknown.

Healthy Caucasians alone served as donors. These data were also filed under a second study, of yellow fever vaccine responses in identical twins.

This clonotype was sampled from a woman under 30 in good health. The chain is built from TRBV6-2 or TRBV6-3 and TRBJ1-5, with unresolved D. The sample consisted of memory (CD45RO+) T cells sorted from blood. CDR3 coding DNA: TGTGCCAGCAGTTACGGCCCTTCCTTGGGGCAGCCCCAGCATTTT. Amino acid sequence: CASSYGPSLGQPQHF.